The rows below give T cell receptor beta chains drawn from one sample of a study of regulatory T cells in long-lasting Graves disease. TCRdb reprocessed the multiplex PCR reads with MiXCR, giving one entry per CDR3 protein. The table has around 450,000 distinct CDR3 sequences, 15% seen once. This sample also belongs to another study, concerning T cells in Graves' hyperthyroidism and ophthalmopathy.

This material consisted of peripheral blood mononuclear cells (PBMCs), taken at new diagnosis, from a patient treated with antithyroid drugs. The source of these receptors is a middle-aged woman with Graves disease. Both conserved end residues are trimmed from each CDR3. Fields, in order: J gene, V gene, CDR3 protein.

TRBJ2-1	TRBV6-2/TRBV6-3	ASSYSSRLAGDEQF
TRBJ2-7	TRBV12-3/TRBV12-4	ASSLGQGPYEQY
TRBJ2-7	TRBV4-1	ASSQELAGVYEQY
TRBJ1-1	TRBV19	ASSSLTGTNTEAF
TRBJ2-7	TRBV20-1	SARDSGSPLYEQY
TRBJ2-7	TRBV10-1	ATRTGENYEQY
TRBJ1-1	TRBV28	ASRSGTGSGAF
TRBJ2-1	TRBV6-1	ASRTGLANNEQF
TRBJ2-2	TRBV28	ASSFYGRAGTGELF
TRBJ1-2	TRBV24-1	ATSDPSGQANYGYT
TRBJ1-1	TRBV27	ASSLLGNAEAF
TRBJ2-2	TRBV20-1	SASGLANTGELF
TRBJ2-7	TRBV7-3	ASSQLAGGEQY
TRBJ2-7	TRBV5-1	ASSLGTAESYEQY
TRBJ2-6	TRBV12-3/TRBV12-4	ASSLGQGAFGANVLT
TRBJ2-4	TRBV7-9	ASSRYYDRDRDVLAKNIQY
TRBJ1-1	TRBV12-3/TRBV12-4	ASSFLVSDTEAF
TRBJ2-1	TRBV7-3	ASSLNGQANNEQF
TRBJ1-1	TRBV11-2	ASSLEGNLLNTEAF
TRBJ2-2	TRBV7-2	ASSLAGTVTTGELF
TRBJ2-7	TRBV2	ASSVDEQY
TRBJ2-7	TRBV19	ASRAGTSAYEQY
TRBJ2-3	TRBV28	ASGLAATDTQY
TRBJ2-7	TRBV28	ASSGPRTDVYEQY
-	TRBV19	ASTSDGYNEQY
TRBJ1-2	TRBV6-1	ATNNWQGGGYGYT
TRBJ1-4	TRBV18	ASSPRQGDFPTFEKLF